The rows below give T cell receptor beta chains drawn from one sample of a study of tumor-infiltrating lymphocytes in primary liver carcinoma. One entry per CDR3 protein, called by TCRdb with MiXCR from the multiplex PCR reads. Among tens of thousands of distinct CDR3 sequences listed, about 73% were seen once. Sequences were obtained from liver tumor tissue from sampling region 2. The receptors were sampled from a man aged 35 to 55 with primary liver carcinoma and hepatitis B virus infection. CDR3s include the opening cysteine and the closing phenylalanine or tryptophan. The D gene is left open where the match is weak. Not all rows give a size; the values are once, few, many and, for expanded clones, a class.

V gene	clone size	J gene	D gene	CDR3 DNA	CDR3 protein
TRBV4-1	-	TRBJ1-2	TRBD1	TGCGCCAGCAGCCAAGATGAGACAGGGACTTACCATGGCTACACCTTC	CASSQDETGTYHGYTF
TRBV10-3	-	TRBJ1-4	TRBD1	TGTGCCATCTGTGACTCGCCGGGACAGAGTAATGAAAAACTGTTTTTT	CAICDSPGQSNEKLFF
TRBV28	once	TRBJ2-6	-	TGTGCCAGCAGTTTAGGGTATGGGACCAACGTCCAGACTTTC	CASSLGYGTNVQTF
TRBV11-2	once	TRBJ2-7	-	TGTGCCAGCAGCTTAGATCCAGAGGATCCCGTGGGCCCGCCTTATTTTTTCTACGAGCAGTACTTC	CASSLDPEDPVGPPYFFYEQYF
TRBV11-2	-	TRBJ2-1	-	TGTGCCAGTACCCGGATAGGGACAATCAATGAGCGGTTCTTC	CASTRIGTINERFF
TRBV29-1	-	TRBJ2-1	TRBD1	TGCAGCGGATTGCCGGGACAGGGTGTGAATGAGCAATTCTTC	CSGLPGQGVNEQFF
TRBV5-4	-	TRBJ2-5	TRBD1	TGCGCCAGCAGCTCGGGCAGGGGGCTGGAGACCCAGTACTTC	CASSSGRGLETQYF
TRBV12-3/TRBV12-4	-	TRBJ2-1	-	TGTGCCAGCAGTATTACCGGGACTTCCGATGAGCATCTCTTC	CASSITGTSDEHLF
TRBV29-1	-	TRBJ2-2	TRBD1	TGCAGCGTCCTTGGCCTCCTCGGGACAGCGAACACCGGGGAGCTGCCTTTT	CSVLGLLGTANTGELPF
TRBV11-2	-	TRBJ2-1	-	TGTGCCAGCACCTTAAATGATGCGTATGAGCACTTCTTC	CASTLNDAYEHFF
TRBV6-5	-	TRBJ1-6	-	TGCGCCAGCCAGGGTGGGGTGATAGATAATTCACACCTCCACTTT	CASQGGVIDNSHLHF
TRBV11-2	-	TRBJ2-4	-	TGTGACAGCAGCCCCCAACGAGAGTGGGACATTCAGTACTTC	CDSSPQREWDIQYF
TRBV19	-	TRBJ2-2	TRBD1	TGTGCCAGTAGTGCGACGGACAGGGTGTTCGCCACCGGGGAGCTGGTTTTT	CASSATDRVFATGELVF
TRBV11-2	-	TRBJ2-1	TRBD2	TGTGCCAGTAGCTTGGATAACGGACTAGCCATGAGTGAGCAGTTCTTC	CASSLDNGLAMSEQFF
TRBV5-1	once	TRBJ2-7	-	TGCGCCAGCAGCCCTGGGAGAGCCTCCTACGAGCAGTACTTC	CASSPGRASYEQYF
TRBV6-6	once	TRBJ2-7	TRBD2	TGTGCCAGCAATCCTGAAAGACTAGCGGCCCGGAGCTACTACGATCAGTACTTC	CASNPERLAARSYYDQYF
TRBV6-1	-	TRBJ2-7	TRBD2	TGTGCCGGCAGTGAACCTGCAGTGGGGGGGTACGAGCAGTACTTC	CAGSEPAVGGYEQYF
TRBV11-2	-	TRBJ2-3	-	TGCGCCAGCAGCCCCGATGATTCCCTGCAGATAGCGAGAAGCACAGATACGCAGTATTTT	CASSPDDSLQIARSTDTQYF
TRBV29-1	-	TRBJ2-7	-	TGCAGCAGGGGAGGAGTAGCCGGGCAGTACTTC	CSRGGVAGQYF
TRBV20-1	-	TRBJ2-5	TRBD2	TGCAGCGCCAGAGGGACTAGCGGGAGCCAGGGGGAAGAGACCCAGTACTTC	CSARGTSGSQGEETQYF
TRBV28	-	TRBJ1-4	-	TGTGCTAGCAGTCTTTTGGCTAATGAAAAACTGTTTTTT	CASSLLANEKLFF
TRBV15	few	TRBJ2-1	TRBD2	TGTGCCACCAGCAGTTTGGGACTAGCGGGTAACTACAATGAGCAGTTCTTC	CATSSLGLAGNYNEQFF
TRBV29-1	-	TRBJ1-1	-	TGCAGCGTGACACAGGGTGGAGACACTGACGCCTTCTTT	CSVTQGGDTDAFF
TRBV28	many	TRBJ1-5	-	TGTGCCAGCAGTTTAGCAGGGGGCAATCAGCCCCAGCATTTT	CASSLAGGNQPQHF
TRBV28	-	TRBJ1-1	-	-	CASILAFVGAGTEAFF
TRBV11-2	-	TRBJ1-4	-	TGTGCCAGGAGCGCCGACCCCCGGGACGGGCGATCTAACGACAAACTGTTTTTT	CARSADPRDGRSNDKLFF
TRBV11-2	-	TRBJ1-4	TRBD1	TGTGCCAGCAGCTGGGACCAGGGGGAAGAACCGTTTTTT	CASSWDQGEEPFF
TRBV6-5	-	TRBJ2-1	-	TGTGCCAGCAGTTACTCAGGGCTGGCGGCCAACGTCTATAATGAGCAGTTCTTC	CASSYSGLAANVYNEQFF
TRBV2	-	TRBJ2-7	-	TGTGCCAGCGAGGAGACAAATGTCTACGACCAGTACTTC	CASEETNVYDQYF
TRBV11-2	-	TRBJ2-1	TRBD2	TGTGCCAACAGCTTGGATATCGGACTAGCCATGGGTGAGCGGCTCTTC	CANSLDIGLAMGERLF
TRBV6-1	many	TRBJ1-1	-	TGTGCCAGCAGACTTACCCGACCCACGAACACTGAAGCTTTCTTT	CASRLTRPTNTEAFF
TRBV11-3	-	TRBJ2-1	-	TGTGCCAGCAGCCCCCTAACGGGAGAGGGTGAGCCGTTCTTC	CASSPLTGEGEPFF
TRBV4-1	many	TRBJ1-2	-	TGCGCCAGCAGCCCTAGAGAAGGGCGCTATGGCTACACCTTC	CASSPREGRYGYTF
TRBV7-9	-	TRBJ1-1	-	TGTGCCAGCAGCTATATGGCGAACACTGAAGCTTCCTTT	CASSYMANTEASF
TRBV6-1	-	TRBJ1-1	TRBD1	TGTGCCAGCAGTGCAGTCCCGGGACAGGGATGGGCTCTCTTT	CASSAVPGQGWALF
TRBV28	many	TRBJ2-5	TRBD1	TGTGCCAGCAGTGATCCGGGACAGGCTCATACCAACTTAGAGACCCAGTACTTC	CASSDPGQAHTNLETQYF
TRBV29-1	-	TRBJ2-5	-	TGTAGCGGAGCGGCCGCCCCCCAAGAGACCCAGGACTTC	CSGAAAPQETQDF
TRBV7-8	-	TRBJ2-2	-	-	CANSLPPPGSCFF
TRBV28	-	TRBJ2-7	-	TGTGCCAGCAGTTCCCCCGGTGGGAAGGGATGGTACGATCAGTACTTC	CASSSPGGKGWYDQYF
TRBV6-5	-	TRBJ2-7	TRBD2	TGTGCCAGCAGTTCGCCGGGTGGTGGGGGGGGATTAGCGGTTCCCCACGAGCAGTACTTC	CASSSPGGGGGLAVPHEQYF
TRBV29-1	-	TRBJ2-3	-	TGCGGCGTTGTTCAACATACGCAGTATTTT	CGVVQHTQYF
TRBV10-1	many	TRBJ2-5	-	TGCGCCAGCAGTGACCCTGGAATGGAGACCCAGTACTTC	CASSDPGMETQYF
TRBV4-1	once	TRBJ2-6	-	TGCGCCAACAGCCAGCTACAAGAGACTACTGGGGCCAACGTCCTGACTTTC	CANSQLQETTGANVLTF
TRBV7-8	-	TRBJ2-1	TRBD2	TGCGCCAGCAGCAGACCGGGACTAGCGGCTGATGAGCAGTTCTTC	CASSRPGLAADEQFF
TRBV12-3/TRBV12-4	-	TRBJ2-1	-	TGTGCCAGCAGTCCGATTAGCGCCAATGAGCAGGTCTTC	CASSPISANEQVF
TRBV4-1	many	TRBJ2-7	-	TGCGCCAGCAGCGCAACATGGGGACCGGCAGCCTACGAGCAGTACTTC	CASSATWGPAAYEQYF
TRBV12-5	-	TRBJ1-1	-	TGTGCTAGTGGTAGGGGGATAGGCACCGAAGCTTTCTTT	CASGRGIGTEAFF
TRBV11-2	-	TRBJ1-2	-	TGTGCCAGCAGCTTCTCTGAGACGGCTTATGGTTACACCTTC	CASSFSETAYGYTF
TRBV5-6	-	TRBJ1-5	TRBD1	TGTGCCAACAGCCTCGGACAGGAGGGGGGTAGCAATCAGCCCCGGCATTTT	CANSLGQEGGSNQPRHF